The 4 T cell receptor beta chains below all came from one sample that was sequenced in a study of cytomegalovirus exposure and HLA in healthy donors. The primer mix had 60 Vbeta and 13 Jbeta primers. Clones were read by immunoSEQ multiplex PCR, and TCRdb kept only the in-frame ones, dropping some. The data contain approximately 69,000 clones, about 74% of them singletons. The sample consisted of PBMCs. The receptors stem from a woman in her 30s in good health and CMV-seropositive.

V usage is TRBV28 and J usage is TRBJ2-1; D is undetermined. The CDR3 has 13 amino acids. Germline loops: CDR1 MDHEN, CDR2 SYDVKM. V lost 10 bases to trimming and J lost 12 bases, with 22 bases between them. CDR3 nucleotide sequence: TGTGCCATTGGTGAGGCAGTTAGCCATGGGCAGTTCTTC. It yields the protein CAIGEAVSHGQFF.

This chain connects TRBV6-5 to TRBJ1-1; TRBD1 matches at 7 bases. This CDR3 is built from 13 residues. Germline-derived CDR1 and CDR2 are MNHEY and SVGAGI. V dropped 2 bases and J dropped 8; count of bases not matched to a gene: 5. The CDR3 coding sequence is TGTGCCAGCAGTTACGGGACAGCCTGGGAAGCTTTCTTT. Translating gives CASSYGTAWEAFF.

The chain joins TRBV15 to TRBJ2-6; D is perhaps TRBD1 (6 bases). The V end lost 1 base, the J end lost 0 bases, and 16 bases lay between the germline ends. Germline V gene sequence: CDR1 LNHNV, CDR2 YYDKDF (reference sequence). The CDR3 has 19 residues. CDR3 sequence: CATSRGSGQTSSGANVLTF. CDR3 bases: TGTGCCACCAGCAGAGGGTCAGGACAGACCAGCTCTGGGGCCAACGTCCTGACTTTC.

This chain links TRBV29-1 with TRBJ1-5, with D possibly matching TRBD1 (5 bases). V gave up 1 base and J gave up 2 bases, with 6 bases separating them. Per germline, CDR1 SQVTM and CDR2 ANQGSEA. The length of the CDR3 is 13 residues. The CDR3 nucleotides are TGCAGCGTTGAAGGGGGGGGCAATCAGCCCCAGCATTTT. It translates to CSVEGGGNQPQHF.